The clone carrying this TCR beta chain was seen a few times. The junction departs from the called germline gene at one end, perhaps through a read error. The record originates from a study of type 1 regulatory T cells. The CDR3 runs to 13 residues. Each CDR3 protein is one row after TCRdb ran MiXCR on the reads. Here the sample spans about 18,000 distinct CDR3 sequences, roughly 10% being singletons. The J gene is TRBJ1-5, the V gene TRBV12-3 or TRBV12-4, with 9 nucleotides matching TRBD1. The sequence derives from a human donor in good health. Sequenced: CD4+ T cells, either the whole sample or a sorted fraction (not recorded which). The CDR3: CASRGQGYQPQHF. The CDR3 bases are TGTGCCAGCAGAGGACAGGGGTATCAACCCCAGCATTTT.